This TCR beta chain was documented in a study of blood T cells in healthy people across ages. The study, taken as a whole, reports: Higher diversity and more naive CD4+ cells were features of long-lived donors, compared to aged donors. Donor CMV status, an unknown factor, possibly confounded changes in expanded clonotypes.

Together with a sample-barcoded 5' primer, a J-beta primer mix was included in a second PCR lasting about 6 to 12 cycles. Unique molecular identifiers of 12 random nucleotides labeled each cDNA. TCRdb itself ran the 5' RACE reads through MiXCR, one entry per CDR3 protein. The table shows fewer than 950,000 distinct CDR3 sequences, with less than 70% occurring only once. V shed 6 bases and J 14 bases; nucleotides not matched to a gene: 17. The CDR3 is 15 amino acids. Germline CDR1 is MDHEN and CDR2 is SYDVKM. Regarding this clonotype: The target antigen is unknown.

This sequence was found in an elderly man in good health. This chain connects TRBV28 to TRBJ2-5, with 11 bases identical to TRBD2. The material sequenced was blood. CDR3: CASRLLAGAKNIHYF. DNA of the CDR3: TGTGCCAGCAGATTACTAGCGGGGGCCAAAAACATTCATTACTTC.